This T cell receptor beta chain stems from a study of cytomegalovirus exposure and HLA in healthy donors. The study's findings and limits: Reports described diagnosis of cytomegalovirus status by the classifier as highly specific and sensitive.

Concerning this clone itself: What it binds is not known.

TCRdb's table, derived via immunoSEQ multiplex PCR, lists solely in-frame clones and lacks some. The sample lists some 60,000 clones, 85% to 95% occurring once. With V trimmed by 1 base and J by 5 bases, 12 bases remained unmatched. CDR1 SGDLS and CDR2 YYNGEE come from the germline V gene. This CDR3 has 17 amino acids. Sequencing was performed on PBMCs. This sequence was found in a man between 18 and 29 years old in good health and CMV-seropositive. The chain links TRBV9 to TRBJ2-1, with TRBD2 identical over 7 bases. This CDR3 reads CASSVKQAGSHNNEQFF. In DNA, the CDR3 is TGTGCCAGCAGCGTAAAACAAGCGGGGAGCCACAACAATGAGCAGTTCTTC.